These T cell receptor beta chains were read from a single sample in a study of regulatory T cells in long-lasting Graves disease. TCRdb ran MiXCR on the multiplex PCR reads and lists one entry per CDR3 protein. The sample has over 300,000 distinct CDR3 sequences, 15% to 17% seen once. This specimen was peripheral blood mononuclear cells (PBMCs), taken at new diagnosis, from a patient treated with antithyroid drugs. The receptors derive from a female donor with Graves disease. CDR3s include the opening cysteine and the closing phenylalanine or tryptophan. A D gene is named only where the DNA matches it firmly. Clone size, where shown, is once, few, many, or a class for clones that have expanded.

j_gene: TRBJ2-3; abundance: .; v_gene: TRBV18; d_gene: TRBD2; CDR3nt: TGTGCCAGCTCACCACCCACTAGCGGGGGAGGCGGAGATACGCAGTATTTT; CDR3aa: CASSPPTSGGGGDTQYF
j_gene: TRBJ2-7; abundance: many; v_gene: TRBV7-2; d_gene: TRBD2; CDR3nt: TGTGCCAGCAGCTCTAGACTAGCGGGCCCCTACGAGCAGTACTTC; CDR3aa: CASSSRLAGPYEQYF
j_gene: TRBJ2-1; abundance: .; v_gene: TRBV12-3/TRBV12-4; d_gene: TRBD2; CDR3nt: TGTGCCAGCAGTTCCGGGGCTAGCGGGGCCTTCCCCTACAATGGGCAGTTCTTC; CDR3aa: CASSSGASGAFPYNGQFF
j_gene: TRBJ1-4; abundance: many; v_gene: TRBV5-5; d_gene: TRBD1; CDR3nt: TGTGCCAGCAGCTTGGGCACAGGGGTAGGCGAAAAACTGTTTTTT; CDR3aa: CASSLGTGVGEKLFF
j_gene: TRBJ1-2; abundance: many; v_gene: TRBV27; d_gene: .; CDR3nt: TGTGCCAGCCGGGAGGGCTATGGCTACACCTTC; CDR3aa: CASREGYGYTF
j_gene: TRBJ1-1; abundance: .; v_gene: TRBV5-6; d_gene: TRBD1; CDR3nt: TGTGCCAGCAGGGGAGGACAGGGCGTTCACACTGAAGCTTTCTTT; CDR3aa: CASRGGQGVHTEAFF
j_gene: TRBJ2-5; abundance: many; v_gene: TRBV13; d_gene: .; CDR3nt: TGTGCCAGCAGCTTAGGAGGGAGGCAAGAGACCCAGTACTTC; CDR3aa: CASSLGGRQETQYF
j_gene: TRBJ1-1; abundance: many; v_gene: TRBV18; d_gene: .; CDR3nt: TGTGCCAGCTCACCAATGGGACCGAACACTGAAGCTTTCTTT; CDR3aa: CASSPMGPNTEAFF
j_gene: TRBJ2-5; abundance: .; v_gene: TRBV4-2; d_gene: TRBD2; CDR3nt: TGTGCCAGCAGCCAAGATCTGGCGGGGGGCCCGGAACAAGAGACCCAGTACTTC; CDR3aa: CASSQDLAGGPEQETQYF
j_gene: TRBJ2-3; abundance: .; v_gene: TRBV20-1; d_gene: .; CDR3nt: TGCAGTGCGATACTAGTCGCAGATACGCAGTATTTT; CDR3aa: CSAILVADTQYF
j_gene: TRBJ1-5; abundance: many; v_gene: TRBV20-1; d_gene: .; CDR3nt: TGCAGTGCTAGGAGGTTGCGGCCCCGGGGGGATAATCAGCCCCAGCATTTT; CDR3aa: CSARRLRPRGDNQPQHF
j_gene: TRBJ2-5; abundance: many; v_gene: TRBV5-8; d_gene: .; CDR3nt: TGTGCCAGCAGCTTCGGCGGAGCCCAACTGGAGACCCAGTACTTC; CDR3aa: CASSFGGAQLETQYF
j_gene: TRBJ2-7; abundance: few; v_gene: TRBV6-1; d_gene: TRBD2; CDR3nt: TGTGTCAGCAGTGAAAGAAGCGGGAGGGCCCTCTCCTACGAGCAGTACTTC; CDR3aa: CVSSERSGRALSYEQYF
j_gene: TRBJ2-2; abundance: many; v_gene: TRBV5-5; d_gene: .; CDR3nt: TGTGCCAGCAGCTTGATTACCCAGGGGTCCACCGGGGAGCTGTTTTTT; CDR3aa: CASSLITQGSTGELFF
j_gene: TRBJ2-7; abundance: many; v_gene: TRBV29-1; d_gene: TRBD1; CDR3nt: TGCAGCGTTGAAACCGGACAGGGACAGTGGGGCGGGTACGAGCAGTACTTC; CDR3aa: CSVETGQGQWGGYEQYF
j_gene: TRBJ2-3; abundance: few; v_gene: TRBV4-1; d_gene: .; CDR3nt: TGCGCCAGCAGCCAAGATAAAGATACGCAGTATTTT; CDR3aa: CASSQDKDTQYF
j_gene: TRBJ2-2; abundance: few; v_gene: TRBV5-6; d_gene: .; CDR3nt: TGTGCCAGCAGCTTGGCTCTCAACACCGGGGAGCTGTTTTTT; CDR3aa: CASSLALNTGELFF
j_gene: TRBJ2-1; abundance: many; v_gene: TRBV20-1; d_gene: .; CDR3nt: TGCAGTGCTCCAGGCCCCGACAATGAGCAGTTCTTC; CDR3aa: CSAPGPDNEQFF
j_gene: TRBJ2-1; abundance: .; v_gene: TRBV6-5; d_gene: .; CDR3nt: .; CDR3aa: CASSSSRGGVWQFF
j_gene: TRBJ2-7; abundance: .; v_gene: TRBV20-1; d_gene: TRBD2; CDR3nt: TGCAGTGCTAGAGACGCCGGGACTAGCGGGAGTAGCGAGCAGTACTTC; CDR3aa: CSARDAGTSGSSEQYF
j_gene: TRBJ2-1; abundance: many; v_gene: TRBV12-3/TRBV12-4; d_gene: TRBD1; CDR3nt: TGTGCCAGCAGTTTAGGGACAGGGGGCGCTGGGGGGGCCGATGAGCAGTTCTTC; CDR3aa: CASSLGTGGAGGADEQFF
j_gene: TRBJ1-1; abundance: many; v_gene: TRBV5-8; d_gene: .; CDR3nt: TGTGCCAGCAGCTTGTTTTCAACAGCTAACACTGAAGCTTTCTTT; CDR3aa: CASSLFSTANTEAFF
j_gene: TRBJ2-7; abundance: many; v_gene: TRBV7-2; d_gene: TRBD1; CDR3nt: TGTGCCAGCACGGACCGGAGGACAGGGGTCGAGCAGTACTTC; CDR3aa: CASTDRRTGVEQYF
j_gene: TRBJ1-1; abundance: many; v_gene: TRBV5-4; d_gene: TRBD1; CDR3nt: TGTGCCAGCAGATTAGGACAGGGGGCGAAGAACACTGAAGCTTTCTTT; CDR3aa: CASRLGQGAKNTEAFF
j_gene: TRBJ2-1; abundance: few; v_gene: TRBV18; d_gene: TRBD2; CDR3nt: TGTGCCAGCTCCCCTAGCGGGAGGGACAATGAGCAGTTCTTC; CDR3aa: CASSPSGRDNEQFF
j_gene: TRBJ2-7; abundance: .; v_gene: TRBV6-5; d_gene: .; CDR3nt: TGTGCCAGCAGTTCGGCCCCCCCCTACGAGCAGTACTTC; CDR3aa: CASSSAPPYEQYF
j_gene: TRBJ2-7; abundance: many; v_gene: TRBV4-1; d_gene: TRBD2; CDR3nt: TGCGCCAGCAGCCAAGCCGCTAGCGGAGTAAGCTACGAGCAGTACTTC; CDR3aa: CASSQAASGVSYEQYF
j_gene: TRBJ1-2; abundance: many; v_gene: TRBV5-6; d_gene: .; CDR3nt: TGTGCCAGCAGCTTGGGCCGAGCCACCTATGGCTACACCTTC; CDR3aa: CASSLGRATYGYTF
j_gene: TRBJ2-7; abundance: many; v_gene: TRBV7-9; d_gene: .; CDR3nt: TGTGCCAGCAGCTTCCCAGGGACATCATCCTACGAGCAGTACTTC; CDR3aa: CASSFPGTSSYEQYF
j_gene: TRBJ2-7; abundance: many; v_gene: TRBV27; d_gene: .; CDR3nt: TGTGCCAGCAGCTCAACATCCCAAGGGGTTCTCGGCTACGAGCAGTACTTC; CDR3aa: CASSSTSQGVLGYEQYF
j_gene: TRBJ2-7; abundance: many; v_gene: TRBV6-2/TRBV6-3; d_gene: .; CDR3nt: TGTGCCAGCAGGGGTAATGACGAGCAGTACTTC; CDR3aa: CASRGNDEQYF
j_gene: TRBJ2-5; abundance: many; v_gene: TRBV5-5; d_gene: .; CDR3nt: TGTGCCAGCAGCGTAGTGGAGATGGGTCAAGAGACCCAGTACTTC; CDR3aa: CASSVVEMGQETQYF
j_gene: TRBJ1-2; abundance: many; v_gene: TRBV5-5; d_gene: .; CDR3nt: TGTGCTTCCCGTGGGGGGCCCTACTATGGCTACACCTTC; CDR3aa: CASRGGPYYGYTF
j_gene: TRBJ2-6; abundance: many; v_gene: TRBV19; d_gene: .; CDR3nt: TGTGCCAGTAGTATGTTCCGACAGCTGCTACCTGGGGCCAACGTCCTGACTTTC; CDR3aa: CASSMFRQLLPGANVLTF
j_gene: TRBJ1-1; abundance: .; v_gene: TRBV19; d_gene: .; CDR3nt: TGTGCCAGTAACAACGCCCGGGGAGCTTCCTTT; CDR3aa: CASNNARGASF
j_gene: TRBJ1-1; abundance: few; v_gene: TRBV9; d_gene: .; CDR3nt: TGTGCCAGCAGCCCATTAGGGAACTCTGAAGCTTTCTTT; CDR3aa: CASSPLGNSEAFF
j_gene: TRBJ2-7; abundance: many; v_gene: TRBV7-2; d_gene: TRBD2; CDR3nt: TGTGCCAGCAGCTTAGGCAGCGGGGTCCCCTACGAGCAGTACTTC; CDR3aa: CASSLGSGVPYEQYF
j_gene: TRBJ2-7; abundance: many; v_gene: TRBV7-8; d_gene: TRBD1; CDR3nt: TGTGCCAGCAGCTCCGGCAGGGACAGCAGAAGCGAGCAGTACTTC; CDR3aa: CASSSGRDSRSEQYF
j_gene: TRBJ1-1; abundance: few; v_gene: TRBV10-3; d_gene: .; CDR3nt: TGTGCCATCAGGAGAGGGGGGGGCGACACTGAAGCTTTCTTT; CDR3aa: CAIRRGGGDTEAFF
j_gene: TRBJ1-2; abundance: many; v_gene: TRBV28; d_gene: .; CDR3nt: TGTGCCAGCAGGGTAGACACCGGATTGGGCTACACCTTC; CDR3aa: CASRVDTGLGYTF
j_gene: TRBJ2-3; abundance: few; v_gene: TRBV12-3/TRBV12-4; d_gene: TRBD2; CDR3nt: TGTGCCAGCAGTTCCCCGTCGGGACTAGCGGGGTACACAGATACGCAGTATTTT; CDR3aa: CASSSPSGLAGYTDTQYF
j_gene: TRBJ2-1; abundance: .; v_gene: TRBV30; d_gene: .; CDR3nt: TGTGCCTGGAGTGTAATACCTTGGCCGGGAGATTTGAATGAGCAGTTCTTC; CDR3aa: CAWSVIPWPGDLNEQFF
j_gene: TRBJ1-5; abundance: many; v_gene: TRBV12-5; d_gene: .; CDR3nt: TGTGCTAGTGGTTTGCAGGGGAGCAATCAGCCCCAGCATTTT; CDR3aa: CASGLQGSNQPQHF
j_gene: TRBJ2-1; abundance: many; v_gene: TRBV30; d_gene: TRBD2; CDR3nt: TGTGCCTGGACCAGCGGGAGCTCCTACAATGAGCAGTTCTTC; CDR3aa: CAWTSGSSYNEQFF
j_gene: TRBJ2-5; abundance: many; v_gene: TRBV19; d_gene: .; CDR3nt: TGTGCCAGTACGGGACGGCAAGAGACCCAGTACTTC; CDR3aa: CASTGRQETQYF
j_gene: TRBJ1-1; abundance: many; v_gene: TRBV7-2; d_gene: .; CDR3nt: TGTGCCAGCAGCTTAGAGGGAGTCGGCACTGAAGCTTTCTTT; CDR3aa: CASSLEGVGTEAFF
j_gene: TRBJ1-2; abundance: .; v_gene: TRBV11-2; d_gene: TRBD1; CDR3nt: TGTGCCAGCAGCCCGCGGGACAGAAAGAACTATGGCTACACCTTC; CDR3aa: CASSPRDRKNYGYTF
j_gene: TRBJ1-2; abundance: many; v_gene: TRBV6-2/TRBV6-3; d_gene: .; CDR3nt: TGTGCCAGCAGTTACCGCGGACACACCCTTTTGGATGGCTACACCTTC; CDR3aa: CASSYRGHTLLDGYTF